Listed here are 8 T cell receptor beta chains from one sample, sequenced in a study of CD8+ T cells in alopecia areata. As to treatment: oral pan-JAK inhibitor, 5-10 mg twice daily. The sequencing template was cDNA reverse transcribed from extracted RNA. The repertoire was sequenced with immunoSEQ multiplex PCR; TCRdb's copy has only in-frame clones and lacks some. The sample holds 200,000 to 250,000 clones, under 70% seen once. The input for sequencing was CD4+ T cells sorted from blood, taken at week 4, from a patient treated with tofacitinib. All receptors come from a human donor with alopecia areata.

CDR3 in amino acids: CASSIGQGGETQYF. DNA for the CDR3: TGCGCCAGCAGCATCGGACAGGGCGGAGAGACCCAGTACTTC. This chain links TRBV5-1 with TRBJ2-5; TRBD1 agrees at 8 bases. CDR3 size: 14 residues. The ends lost 4 bases at V and 4 bases at J; junction bases unmatched: 6. Per germline, CDR1 SGHRS and CDR2 YFSETQ.

This chain links TRBV6-5 with TRBJ1-2, with a possible D match to TRBD1 (6 bases). The V gene's germline CDR1 is MNHEY and CDR2 SVGAGI. CDR3 length: 15 residues. Trimming took off 0 bases at V and 8 bases at J, with 16 bases between the two ends. CDR3 DNA sequence: TGTGCCAGCAGTTACTCGACAGGATCCCCGGGAGGCTACACCTTC. Its translation is CASSYSTGSPGGYTF.

This chain links TRBV29-1 with TRBJ1-1; tentative D call: TRBD1 (6 bases). From germline, CDR1 is SQVTM and CDR2 ANQGSEA. V lost 8 bases to trimming and J lost 0 bases, with 13 bases between them. The CDR3 extends over 13 amino acids. The CDR3 loop is CSSKGVMNTEAFF. The DNA for the CDR3 is TGCAGCTCTAAGGGGGTCATGAACACTGAAGCTTTCTTT.

The rearrangement links TRBV29-1 to TRBJ1-5; 7 nucleotides agree with TRBD1. The V and J ends lost 5 bases and 5 bases, in that order; junction bases with no gene match: 9. The germline V gene encodes CDR1 SQVTM and CDR2 ANQGSEA. The length of the CDR3 is 14 residues. This CDR3 is CSVTTGLFDQPQHF. As DNA, the CDR3 is TGCAGCGTTACGACAGGGTTATTCGATCAGCCCCAGCATTTT.

The chain carries TRBV11-2 and TRBJ1-6; 7 nucleotides line up with TRBD1. Germline V lookup: CDR1 SGHAT, CDR2 FQNNGV. V trimming: 5 bases; J trimming: 11 bases; junction bases outside the gene matches: 15. The CDR3 runs to 16 residues. CDR3 in DNA: TGTGCCAGCAGCCAAAATCCCGGGACAGCCAAAGCACCCCTCCACTTT. It specifies CASSQNPGTAKAPLHF. Based on the CDR3 plus reference TRBV11-2 and TRBJ1-6, the full variable domain is EAGVAQSPRYKIIEKRQSVAFWCNPISGHATLYWYQQILGQGPKLLIQFQNNGVVDDSQLPKDRFSAERLKGVDSTLKIQPAKLEDSAVYLCASSQNPGTAKAPLHFGNGTRLTVT.

This clone was counted only a few times. The rearrangement links TRBV4-1 to TRBJ1-5; tentative D call: TRBD1 (5 bases). The V end was cut by 0 bases, the J end by 4 bases, with 19 bases between. This CDR3 spans 18 amino acids. The V gene's germline CDR1 is MGHRA and CDR2 YSYEKL. The CDR3 loop reads CASSQDDARRGRNQPQHF. CDR3 DNA: TGCGCCAGCAGCCAAGATGATGCAAGAAGGGGAAGGAATCAGCCCCAGCATTTT.

CDR3 sequence (DNA): TGTGCCAGCAGTCCCGGGGTTTTGGGTCAGCCCCAGCATTTT. It encodes CASSPGVLGQPQHF. The chain carries TRBV6-5 and TRBJ1-5; D ambiguous. Trimming pared 5 bases from V and 6 bases from J, leaving 14 bases between. CDR1 MNHEY and CDR2 SVGAGI come from the germline V gene. The CDR3 totals 14 residues.

The chain joins TRBV10-3 to TRBJ1-5; perhaps TRBD1 as D (5 bases). CDR3 length equals 13 residues. V gave up 5 bases and J gave up 11 bases, with 16 bases separating them. Germline CDR1 is ENHRY and CDR2 is SYGVKD. The CDR3 DNA is TGTGCCATCAGTAGGGACCCCCAGGAGGCCCAGCATTTT. Translation gives CAISRDPQEAQHF.